These T cell receptor beta chains were read from a single sample in a study of vaccination and CD4 T cells after COVID-19. TCRdb processed the PCR reads anew with MiXCR; each CDR3 protein has one entry. The sample lists around 4,800 distinct CDR3 sequences; about 28% were seen once. Their target antigens are unknown. The sample consisted of CD4+ T cells from blood, cultured in vitro. Receptor source: a human donor in good health. CDR3s leave out the opening cysteine and the closing phenylalanine or tryptophan.

v_gene	j_gene	CDR3aa
TRBV19	TRBJ2-2	ASSIALLRELF
TRBV19	TRBJ2-6	ASSIKSGANVLT
TRBV5-8	TRBJ1-2	ASSSRDRFYGYT
TRBV6-1	TRBJ2-2	ASSPPAGGTGELF
TRBV5-1	TRBJ1-2	ASSLGRDGYGYT
TRBV12-3/TRBV12-4	TRBJ1-1	ASSRGHAATEAF
TRBV2	TRBJ1-2	ASSENGDGYT
TRBV12-3/TRBV12-4	TRBJ2-6	ASRASGANVLT
TRBV2	TRBJ2-5	ASNTEGETQY
TRBV20-1	TRBJ2-1	SAIDTRGINEQF
TRBV20-1	TRBJ2-2	SARRGGSGELF
TRBV6-1	TRBJ1-2	ASRGQGILYT
TRBV9	TRBJ1-1	ASSESQGINTEAF
TRBV20-1	TRBJ2-1	SAADASSYNEQF
TRBV20-1	TRBJ2-1	SARVPRGHNEQF
TRBV19	TRBJ1-6	ASEDRQGGDLGSPLH
TRBV9	TRBJ1-6	ASSPGHLNSPLH
TRBV6-5	TRBJ1-2	ASSYFGGGYT
TRBV21-1	TRBJ1-5	ASSKHIRGVDQPQH
TRBV20-1	TRBJ1-2	SAPNRGQIDYGYT
TRBV7-9	TRBJ1-6	ASSPRGGSLH
TRBV7-9	TRBJ1-1	ASSAGTAERAF
TRBV7-2	TRBJ2-6	ASSPVQGQTSGANVLT
TRBV25-1	TRBJ1-5	ASGEEWGGPQH
TRBV27	TRBJ1-2	ASRKGRVSGYT
TRBV10-3	TRBJ2-2	AISEGGSWTGELF
TRBV7-3	TRBJ2-7	ASSPAGGLYEQY